This is a list of T cell receptor beta chains from one sample in a study of blood T cell repertoires in COVID-19. Data came from immunoSEQ multiplex PCR; TCRdb stores just in-frame clones and leaves some out. Here the sample spans 100,000 to 150,000 clones, 85% being singletons. Sequencing was done on a sample of peripheral blood. The receptors come from a woman over 75 with acute or convalescent COVID-19. Both conserved end residues are part of each CDR3. Each record gives: J gene, D gene, V gene, clone size, CDR3 protein, CDR3 DNA. A D gene is named only where the DNA matches it firmly. Clone size is stated in some rows and not others, as once, few, many or a class when expanded.

>TRBJ2-2|TRBD2|TRBV28|-
CASSSPGSGGNTGELFF
TGTGCCAGCAGTTCCCCGGGTAGCGGGGGGAACACCGGGGAGCTGTTTTTT
>TRBJ1-1|-|TRBV5-1|-
CASSLGQDTEAFF
TGCGCCAGCAGCTTGGGCCAGGACACTGAAGCTTTCTTT
>TRBJ1-1|-|TRBV27|-
CASSLALGMDRKNTEAFF
TGTGCCAGCAGTTTAGCCCTCGGTATGGACAGAAAGAACACTGAAGCTTTCTTT
>TRBJ2-5|TRBD2|TRBV9|-
CASSVRGLVDQETQYF
TGTGCCAGCAGCGTCCGGGGACTAGTGGACCAAGAGACCCAGTACTTC
>TRBJ1-1|-|TRBV28|once
CASRTVNTEAFF
TGTGCCAGCCGGACTGTGAACACTGAAGCTTTCTTT
>TRBJ1-2|-|TRBV2|-
CASRRAGDYGYTF
TGTGCCAGCAGGAGGGCAGGGGATTATGGCTACACCTTC
>TRBJ1-1|TRBD1|TRBV19|-
CASSSGGTEAFF
TGTGCCAGTAGCTCAGGGGGTACTGAAGCTTTCTTT
>TRBJ1-1|-|TRBV29-1|-
CSVGGLNTEAFF
TGCAGCGTGGGGGGACTTAACACTGAAGCTTTCTTT
>TRBJ2-2|TRBD2|TRBV7-9|few
CASSVSGAGLPGELFF
TGTGCCAGCAGCGTTAGCGGGGCCGGACTACCCGGGGAGCTGTTTTTT
>TRBJ2-3|TRBD2|TRBV5-1|-
CASSPIGTRAGDTQYF
TGCGCCAGCAGCCCAATTGGGACTAGGGCGGGAGATACGCAGTATTTT
>TRBJ1-2|TRBD1|TRBV19|-
CASRVNGQGGYGYTF
TGTGCCAGTAGAGTCAACGGGCAGGGGGGCTATGGCTACACCTTC
>TRBJ1-4|TRBD1|TRBV9|-
CASSASPGQVNEKLFF
TGTGCCAGCAGCGCCTCCCCGGGACAGGTTAATGAAAAACTGTTTTTT
>TRBJ2-4|-|TRBV28|-
CASSLSVATRAKNIQYF
TGTGCCAGCAGTTTATCTGTAGCGACCAGAGCCAAAAACATTCAGTACTTC
>TRBJ2-4|-|TRBV10-2|once
CASSESRTAGRGDIQYF
TGCGCCAGCAGTGAGTCGCGGACAGCGGGAAGGGGAGACATTCAGTACTTC